These T cell receptor beta chains were read from a single sample in a study of PD-L1 blockade in urothelial cancer. The assay was immunoSEQ multiplex PCR, and TCRdb's table has in-frame clones only and misses some. The sample gives tens of thousands of clones, more than 65% of which show up once; approximately 3.6% is in the top ten. The sample in question was PBMCs, obtained around atezolizumab (anti-PD-L1) treatment. These receptors originate from a man in his 70s with urothelial cancer. The CDR3 runs from the conserved cysteine through the conserved F or W. The order of the fields is V gene, J gene, clone size, CDR3 length, D gene, CDR3 DNA, CDR3 protein. A D gene is named only where the DNA matches it firmly. Not every row has a clone size; where given, it reads once, few, many or a size class.

v_call: TRBV7-2
j_call: TRBJ2-4
clone_size: NA
cdr3_length: 16
d_call: TRBD1
cdr3_nt: TGTGCCAGCAGCTATCGAGCCGGGACAGGGAGGGACATTCAGTACTTC
cdr3_aa: CASSYRAGTGRDIQYF

v_call: TRBV6-1
j_call: TRBJ2-1
clone_size: NA
cdr3_length: 15
d_call: TRBD2
cdr3_nt: TGTGCCACCCGGGGGGGGCTAGCGTTATACAATGAGCAGTTCTTC
cdr3_aa: CATRGGLALYNEQFF

v_call: TRBV5-6
j_call: TRBJ1-5
clone_size: NA
cdr3_length: 14
d_call: NA
cdr3_nt: TGTGCCAGCAGCTACTACAGGGTAGATCAGCCCCAGCATTTT
cdr3_aa: CASSYYRVDQPQHF

v_call: TRBV28
j_call: TRBJ1-4
clone_size: NA
cdr3_length: 16
d_call: TRBD1
cdr3_nt: TGTGCCAGCAGGGACATCACAGGGGTGGACAATGAAAAACTGTTTTTT
cdr3_aa: CASRDITGVDNEKLFF

v_call: TRBV18
j_call: TRBJ2-7
clone_size: NA
cdr3_length: 14
d_call: NA
cdr3_nt: TGTGCCAGCTCACCTCGACAGGTTAGCTACGAGCAGTACTTC
cdr3_aa: CASSPRQVSYEQYF

v_call: TRBV11-1
j_call: TRBJ1-6
clone_size: few
cdr3_length: 15
d_call: TRBD1
cdr3_nt: TGTGCCAGCAGACAGGGACAGGGGGCCAATTCACCCCTCCACTTT
cdr3_aa: CASRQGQGANSPLHF

v_call: TRBV6-4
j_call: TRBJ2-2
clone_size: few
cdr3_length: 13
d_call: TRBD2
cdr3_nt: TGTGCCAGCACCCCCTCGGGGGGCGGGGAGCTGTTTTTT
cdr3_aa: CASTPSGGGELFF

v_call: TRBV5-1
j_call: TRBJ2-2
clone_size: NA
cdr3_length: 15
d_call: TRBD1
cdr3_nt: TGCGCCAGCAGGGAACAGGGGCTTCGAACCGGGGAGCTGTTTTTT
cdr3_aa: CASREQGLRTGELFF

v_call: TRBV15
j_call: TRBJ2-1
clone_size: NA
cdr3_length: 18
d_call: TRBD1
cdr3_nt: TGTGCCACCAGCAGATTAAAATTCCAGGGGGCGGGTTACAATGAGCAGTTCTTC
cdr3_aa: CATSRLKFQGAGYNEQFF

v_call: TRBV19
j_call: TRBJ2-1
clone_size: NA
cdr3_length: 17
d_call: TRBD1
cdr3_nt: TGTGCCAGTAGTACCGCCGGGACAGGGGTCTTCTACAATGAGCAGTTCTTC
cdr3_aa: CASSTAGTGVFYNEQFF

v_call: TRBV5-1
j_call: TRBJ2-5
clone_size: NA
cdr3_length: 16
d_call: TRBD2
cdr3_nt: TGCGCCAGCAGCTTGGCCGGGGGGGGAGCCCAAGAGACCCAGTACTTC
cdr3_aa: CASSLAGGGAQETQYF

v_call: TRBV5-1
j_call: TRBJ1-2
clone_size: NA
cdr3_length: 16
d_call: NA
cdr3_nt: TGCGCCAGCAGCTTGGGGCCCAAGGGGAGGAACTATGGCTACACCTTC
cdr3_aa: CASSLGPKGRNYGYTF

v_call: TRBV7-9
j_call: TRBJ2-2
clone_size: NA
cdr3_length: 16
d_call: TRBD2
cdr3_nt: TGTGCCAGCAGCCGGGCTAGCGGGGGATCTCCCGGGGAGCTGTTTTTT
cdr3_aa: CASSRASGGSPGELFF

v_call: TRBV9
j_call: TRBJ2-5
clone_size: NA
cdr3_length: 15
d_call: NA
cdr3_nt: TGTGCCAGCAGCCAAGGGGGTGGCCCGCAAGAGACCCAGTACTTC
cdr3_aa: CASSQGGGPQETQYF

v_call: TRBV7-2
j_call: TRBJ2-7
clone_size: NA
cdr3_length: 16
d_call: NA
cdr3_nt: TGTGCCAGCAGCTATAGGGGCTTGGGTCCTACCTACGAGCAGTACTTC
cdr3_aa: CASSYRGLGPTYEQYF

v_call: TRBV30
j_call: TRBJ1-1
clone_size: NA
cdr3_length: 15
d_call: NA
cdr3_nt: TGTGCCTGGAGCGTCGAGACCGGGGGGAACACTGAAGCTTTCTTT
cdr3_aa: CAWSVETGGNTEAFF

v_call: TRBV7-2
j_call: TRBJ2-5
clone_size: NA
cdr3_length: 12
d_call: NA
cdr3_nt: TGTGCCAGCAGCGTCCGGGGTGAGACCCAGTACTTC
cdr3_aa: CASSVRGETQYF

v_call: TRBV11-2
j_call: TRBJ2-5
clone_size: medium-sized
cdr3_length: 17
d_call: TRBD2
cdr3_nt: TGTGCCAGCACCCCTGGTAGGACTAGCGGGACGGAAGAGACCCAGTACTTC
cdr3_aa: CASTPGRTSGTEETQYF

v_call: TRBV5-1
j_call: TRBJ2-2
clone_size: NA
cdr3_length: 15
d_call: TRBD2
cdr3_nt: TGCGCCAGCAGCGCAATAGCGGGAGACACCGGGGAGCTGTTTTTT
cdr3_aa: CASSAIAGDTGELFF

v_call: TRBV12-5
j_call: TRBJ2-5
clone_size: NA
cdr3_length: 15
d_call: TRBD1
cdr3_nt: TGTGCTAGTGGTTTTGGGACAGGGGTGTCGGAGACCCAGTACTTC
cdr3_aa: CASGFGTGVSETQYF

v_call: TRBV6-6
j_call: TRBJ2-4
clone_size: NA
cdr3_length: 12
d_call: NA
cdr3_nt: TGTGCCAGCAGTCCCTCTGCAAGGGGTCAGTACTTC
cdr3_aa: CASSPSARGQYF